This TCR beta chain was sequenced during a study of blood T cell repertoires in COVID-19. Across the whole study: The United States, Italy and Spain provided the acute and convalescent COVID-19 samples. PBMCs, B-cell-depleted T cells, or T cells were the source of the cDNA or gDNA that made up the material.

After removal of 10 bases from V and 7 bases from J, the junction contained 11 bases not matched to a gene. The CDR3 has 14 amino acids. Looked up from germline, CDR1 is SGHTA and CDR2 is FQGNSA. How the authors handled the data: Nucleated cell number was recorded as an estimate derived from reference gene primer amplification. Assay used: immunoSEQ multiplex PCR; TCRdb lists only in-frame clones, some missing. That table is the source of V, J and clone size, and D and trimming were worked out from the DNA. The sample consists of about 170,000 clones, around 92% of them appearing once. In Seattle, patients joined the study during active infection and were tracked longitudinally.

The sequence was collected from a man aged 25 to 40 with COVID-19, enrolled during active disease. J is TRBJ2-2 and V is TRBV7-2; TRBD2 matches 8 bases. The sample taken for sequencing was peripheral blood. CDR3 protein: CANGGGARIGELFF. The CDR3 DNA sequence: TGTGCCAACGGGGGGGGCGCCAGGATCGGGGAGCTGTTTTTT.